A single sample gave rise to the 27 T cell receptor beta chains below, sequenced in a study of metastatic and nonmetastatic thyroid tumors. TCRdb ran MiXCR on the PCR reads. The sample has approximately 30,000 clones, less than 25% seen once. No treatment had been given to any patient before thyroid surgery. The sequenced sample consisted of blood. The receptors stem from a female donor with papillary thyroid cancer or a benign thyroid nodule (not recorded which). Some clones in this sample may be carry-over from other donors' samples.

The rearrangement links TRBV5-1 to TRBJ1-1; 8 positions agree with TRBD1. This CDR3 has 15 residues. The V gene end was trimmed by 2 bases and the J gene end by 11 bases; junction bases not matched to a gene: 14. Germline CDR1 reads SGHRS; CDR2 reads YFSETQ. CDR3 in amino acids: CASSFTTGAAGGAFF. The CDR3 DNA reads TGCGCCAGCAGCTTTACGACAGGGGCCGCTGGGGGGGCTTTCTTT.

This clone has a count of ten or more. In DNA form, the CDR3 reads TGTGCCAGTAGTATAGATCAAGTTACTCAGTACAATGAGCAGTTCTTC. This gives the protein CASSIDQVTQYNEQFF. The chain links TRBV19 to TRBJ2-1; no clear D. The CDR3 extends over 16 amino acids. V lost 0 bases, J lost 4 bases, and 13 bases lay in between. Germline V CDR1 and CDR2: LNHDA, SQIVND (reference sequence).

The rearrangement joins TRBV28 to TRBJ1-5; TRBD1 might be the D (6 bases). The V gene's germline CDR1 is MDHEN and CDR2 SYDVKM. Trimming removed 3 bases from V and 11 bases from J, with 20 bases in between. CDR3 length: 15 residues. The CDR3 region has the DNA TGTGCCAGCAGTTTGGGGGGCCCTAGCAATAAGACCCAGCATTTT. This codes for CASSLGGPSNKTQHF.

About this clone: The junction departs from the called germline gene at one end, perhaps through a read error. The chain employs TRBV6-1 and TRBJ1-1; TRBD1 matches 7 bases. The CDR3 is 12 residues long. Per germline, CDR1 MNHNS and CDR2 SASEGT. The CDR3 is CASTRQGGQAVF. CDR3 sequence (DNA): TGTGCCAGCACCAGACAGGGAGGTCAAGCTGTCTTT.

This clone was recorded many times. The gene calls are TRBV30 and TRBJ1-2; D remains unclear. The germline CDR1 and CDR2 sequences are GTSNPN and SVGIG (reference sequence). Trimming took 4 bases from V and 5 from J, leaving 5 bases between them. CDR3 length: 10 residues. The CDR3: CAWKDYGYTF. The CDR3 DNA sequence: TGTGCCTGGAAGGATTATGGCTACACCTTC. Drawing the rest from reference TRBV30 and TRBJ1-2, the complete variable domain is SQTIHQWPATLVQPVGSPLSLECTVEGTSNPNLYWYRQAAGRGLQLLFYSVGIGQISSEVPQNLSASRPQDRQFILSSKKLLLSDSGFYLCAWKDYGYTFGSGTRLTVV.

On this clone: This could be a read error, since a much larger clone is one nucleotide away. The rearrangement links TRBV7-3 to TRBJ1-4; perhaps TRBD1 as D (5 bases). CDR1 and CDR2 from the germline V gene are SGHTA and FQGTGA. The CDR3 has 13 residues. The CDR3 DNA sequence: TGTGCCAGCATCTTAGAGGGGAATGAAAAACTGTTTTTT. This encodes CASILEGNEKLFF.

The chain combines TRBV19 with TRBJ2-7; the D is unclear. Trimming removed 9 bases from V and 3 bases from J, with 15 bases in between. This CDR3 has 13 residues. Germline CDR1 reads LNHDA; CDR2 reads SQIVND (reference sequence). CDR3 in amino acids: CARLRALNYEQYF. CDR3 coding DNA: TGTGCCAGGCTACGGGCCTTGAACTACGAGCAGTACTTC.

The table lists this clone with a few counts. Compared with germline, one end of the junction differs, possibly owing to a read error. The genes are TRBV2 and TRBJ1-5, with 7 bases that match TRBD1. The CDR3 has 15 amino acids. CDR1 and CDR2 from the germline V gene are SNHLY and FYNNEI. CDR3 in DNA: TGTGCCAGCACGGAAACAGGGGTTCCTAATCATCCCCAGCATTTT. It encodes CASTETGVPNHPQHF.

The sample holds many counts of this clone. CDR3 in amino acids: CASRSSGPSGDNEQFF. The DNA for the CDR3 is TGTGCCAGCAGATCCTCGGGGCCTAGCGGTGACAATGAGCAGTTCTTC. The J gene is TRBJ2-1, the V gene TRBV12-3 or TRBV12-4, with 7 bases fitting TRBD2. The V segment lost 6 bases and the J segment 5 bases; nucleotides outside the gene matches: 13. The CDR3 totals 16 residues.

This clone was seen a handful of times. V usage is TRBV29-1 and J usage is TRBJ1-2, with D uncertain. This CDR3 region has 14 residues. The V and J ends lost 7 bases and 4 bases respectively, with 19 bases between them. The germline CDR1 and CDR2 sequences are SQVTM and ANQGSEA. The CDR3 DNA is TGCAGCGCCCTGGACGGGAATGAGGGCTATGGCTACACCTTC. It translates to CSALDGNEGYGYTF.

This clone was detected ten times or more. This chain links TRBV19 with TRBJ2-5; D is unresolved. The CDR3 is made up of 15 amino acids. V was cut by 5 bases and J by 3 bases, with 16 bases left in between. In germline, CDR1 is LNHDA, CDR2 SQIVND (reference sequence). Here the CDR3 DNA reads TGTGCCAGTAGTGAAGGACCCGGACGCAAAGAGACCCAGTACTTC. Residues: CASSEGPGRKETQYF.

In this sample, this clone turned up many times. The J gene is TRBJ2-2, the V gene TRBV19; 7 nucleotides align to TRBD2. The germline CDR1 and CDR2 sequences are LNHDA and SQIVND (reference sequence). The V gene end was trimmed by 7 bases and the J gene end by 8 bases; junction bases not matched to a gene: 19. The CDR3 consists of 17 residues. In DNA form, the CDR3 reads TGTGCCAGTACGGATCAGGGAGGGCAGAGGGATGTGGGGGAGCTGTTTTTT. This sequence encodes CASTDQGGQRDVGELFF.

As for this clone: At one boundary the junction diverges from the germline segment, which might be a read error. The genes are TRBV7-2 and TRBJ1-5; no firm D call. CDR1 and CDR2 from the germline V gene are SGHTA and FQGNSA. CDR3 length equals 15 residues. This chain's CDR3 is CAGSLENSLLGPQHF. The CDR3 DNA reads TGTGCCGGCAGCTTGGAGAATTCACTTCTAGGGCCACAGCATTTT.

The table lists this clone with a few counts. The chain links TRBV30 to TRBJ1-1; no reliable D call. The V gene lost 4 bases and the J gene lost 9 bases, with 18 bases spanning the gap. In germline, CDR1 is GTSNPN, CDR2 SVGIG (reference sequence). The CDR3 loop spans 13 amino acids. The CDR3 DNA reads TGTGCCTGGATTGTAGGTAGGAACTTCCAAGCTTTCTTT. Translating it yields CAWIVGRNFQAFF. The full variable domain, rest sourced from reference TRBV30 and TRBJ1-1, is SQTIHQWPATLVQPVGSPLSLECTVEGTSNPNLYWYRQAAGRGLQLLFYSVGIGQISSEVPQNLSASRPQDRQFILSSKKLLLSDSGFYLCAWIVGRNFQAFFGQGTRLTVV.

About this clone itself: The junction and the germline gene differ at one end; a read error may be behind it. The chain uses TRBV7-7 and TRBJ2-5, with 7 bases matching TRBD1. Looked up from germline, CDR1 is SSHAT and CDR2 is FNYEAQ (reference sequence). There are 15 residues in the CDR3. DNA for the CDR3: TGTGCTAGCAGCCGGGACAGTGGACTCCAAGATACCCATTACTTC. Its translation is CASSRDSGLQDTHYF.

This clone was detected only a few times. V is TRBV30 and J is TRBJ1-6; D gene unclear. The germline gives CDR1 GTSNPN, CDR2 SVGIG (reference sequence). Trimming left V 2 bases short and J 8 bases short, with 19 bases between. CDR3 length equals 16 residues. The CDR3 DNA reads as TGTGCCTGGAGTAAGACATGGGGTATGGTGGATTCACCCCTCCACTTT. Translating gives CAWSKTWGMVDSPLHF.

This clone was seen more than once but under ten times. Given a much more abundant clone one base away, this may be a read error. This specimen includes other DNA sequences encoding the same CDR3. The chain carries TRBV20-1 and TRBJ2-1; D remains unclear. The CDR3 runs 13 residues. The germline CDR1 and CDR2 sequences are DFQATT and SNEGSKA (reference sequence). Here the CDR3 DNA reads TGCAGTGCTAGGGCCGGGCTGTGGAGTGAGCAGCTCTTC. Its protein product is CSARAGLWSEQLF.

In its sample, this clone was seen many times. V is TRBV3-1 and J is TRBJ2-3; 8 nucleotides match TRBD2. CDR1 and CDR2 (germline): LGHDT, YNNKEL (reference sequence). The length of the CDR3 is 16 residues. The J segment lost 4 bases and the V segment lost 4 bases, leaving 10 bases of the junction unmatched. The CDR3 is CASSPQAGVSADTQYF. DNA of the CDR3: TGTGCCAGCAGCCCACAAGCGGGAGTAAGCGCAGATACGCAGTATTTT.

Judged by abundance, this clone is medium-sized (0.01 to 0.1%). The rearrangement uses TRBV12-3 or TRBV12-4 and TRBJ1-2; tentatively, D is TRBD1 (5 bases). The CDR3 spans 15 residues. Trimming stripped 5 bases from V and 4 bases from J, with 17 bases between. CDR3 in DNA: TGTGCCAGCAGTCCCGTCGAAGGGGAGATCTATGGCTACACCTTC. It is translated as CASSPVEGEIYGYTF.

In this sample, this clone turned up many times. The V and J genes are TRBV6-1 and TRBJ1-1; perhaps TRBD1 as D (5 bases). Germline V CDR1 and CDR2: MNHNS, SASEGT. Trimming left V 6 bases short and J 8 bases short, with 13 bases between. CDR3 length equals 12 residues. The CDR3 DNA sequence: TGTGCCAGCAGGATCGTTGACAGAGAAGCTTTCTTT. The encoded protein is CASRIVDREAFF.

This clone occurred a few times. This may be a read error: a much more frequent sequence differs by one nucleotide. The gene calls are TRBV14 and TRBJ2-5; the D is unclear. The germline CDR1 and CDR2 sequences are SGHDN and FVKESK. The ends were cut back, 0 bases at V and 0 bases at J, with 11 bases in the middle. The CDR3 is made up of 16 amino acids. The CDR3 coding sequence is TGTGCCAGCAGCCAAGATCTACACTCGAACCAAGAGACCCAGTACTTC. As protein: CASSQDLHSNQETQYF.

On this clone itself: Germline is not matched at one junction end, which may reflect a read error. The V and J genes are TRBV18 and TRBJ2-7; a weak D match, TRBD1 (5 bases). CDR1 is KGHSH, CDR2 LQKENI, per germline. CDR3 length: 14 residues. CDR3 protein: CASSPPTVTYEQDF. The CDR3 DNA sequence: TGTGCCAGCTCACCACCGACAGTAACCTACGAGCAGGACTTC.

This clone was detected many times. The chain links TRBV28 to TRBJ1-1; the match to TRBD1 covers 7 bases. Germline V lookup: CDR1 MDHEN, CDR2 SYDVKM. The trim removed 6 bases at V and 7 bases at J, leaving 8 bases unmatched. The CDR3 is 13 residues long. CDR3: CASRIGTVYEAFF. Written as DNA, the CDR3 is TGTGCCAGCAGAATCGGGACAGTCTATGAAGCTTTCTTT.

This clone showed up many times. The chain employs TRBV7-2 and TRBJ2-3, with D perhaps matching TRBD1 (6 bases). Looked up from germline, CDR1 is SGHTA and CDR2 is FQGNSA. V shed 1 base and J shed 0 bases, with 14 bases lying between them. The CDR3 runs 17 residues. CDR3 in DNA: TGTGCCAGCAGCTTAGGTGTGGGGGCCTCTAGCACAGATACGCAGTATTTT. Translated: CASSLGVGASSTDTQYF.

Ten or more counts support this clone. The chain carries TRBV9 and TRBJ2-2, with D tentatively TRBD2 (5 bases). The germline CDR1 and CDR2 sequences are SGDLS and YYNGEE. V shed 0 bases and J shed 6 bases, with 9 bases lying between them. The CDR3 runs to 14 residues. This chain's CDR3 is CASSVGRRAGELFF. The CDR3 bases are TGTGCCAGCAGCGTAGGCCGGCGGGCCGGGGAGCTGTTTTTT.

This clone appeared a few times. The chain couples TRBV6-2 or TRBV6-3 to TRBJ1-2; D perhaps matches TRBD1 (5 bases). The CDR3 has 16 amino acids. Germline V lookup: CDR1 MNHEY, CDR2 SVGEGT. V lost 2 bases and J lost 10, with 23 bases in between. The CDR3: CASSYPPPPGRDVYTF. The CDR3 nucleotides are TGTGCCAGCAGTTACCCCCCCCCCCCGGGACGGGATGTCTACACCTTC.

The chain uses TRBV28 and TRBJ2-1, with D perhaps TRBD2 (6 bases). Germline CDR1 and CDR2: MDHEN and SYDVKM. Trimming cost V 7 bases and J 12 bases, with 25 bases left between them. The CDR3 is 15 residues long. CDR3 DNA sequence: TGTGCCAGCAATGCGGGGAGTTCAATCTACAAGGTGCAGTTCTTC. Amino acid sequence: CASNAGSSIYKVQFF.